The clone carrying this T cell receptor beta chain was recorded only once. Germline V gene sequence: CDR1 SGHRS, CDR2 YFSETQ. The CDR3 sequence is 15 residues long. The V end lost 3 bases, the J end lost 4 bases, and 17 bases lay between the germline ends. When replicate PCRs were run on sorted subsets, they used 150 to 250 ng DNA, about 30,000 T cell genomes. Assay: immunoSEQ multiplex PCR; the TCRdb copy retains only in-frame clones and omits some. This sample has about 380,000 clones, with 90% to 97% found just once. This sample is drawn from a study of shared clonotypes between healthy human individuals.

Sequences were obtained from memory CD8+ T cells sorted from blood. Subset given: CD45RO+ cells pooled with CCR7-negative TemRA cells. This receptor was obtained from a man between 25 and 39 years old in good health. J is TRBJ2-7 and V is TRBV5-1; possibly TRBD2 for D (6 bases). In DNA form, the CDR3 reads TGCGCCAGCAGCTCTCGGGCGGGAATGCTTTACGAGCAGTACTTC. Protein product: CASSSRAGMLYEQYF.